The 2 T cell receptor beta chains presented below share a single source sample, sequenced in a study of T cell responses to AZD1222 COVID-19 vaccine. Generated by immunoSEQ multiplex PCR, the TCRdb table keeps only in-frame clones and is missing some. The table has some 180,000 clones, approximately 92% seen once. This material consisted of peripheral blood, taken 28 days after the second dose of the MenACWY control vaccine. These receptors all stem from an adult who received the MenACWY meningococcal vaccine as a control.

The chain recombines TRBV30 with TRBJ1-3, with D tentatively TRBD1 (5 bases). This CDR3 contains 14 residues. With 5 bases removed from V and 2 bases from J, the gap between germline ends came to 13 bases. The germline V gene has CDR1 GTSNPN and CDR2 SVGIG (reference sequence). CDR3 region: CAWGGEAAGNTIYF. Here the CDR3 DNA reads TGTGCCTGGGGAGGGGAGGCCGCTGGAAACACCATATATTTT.

This clone was seen a single time. The chain has TRBV27 and TRBJ1-1, with D maybe TRBD1 (5 bases). V shed 3 bases and J shed 6 bases, with 20 bases lying between them. From germline, CDR1 is MNHEY and CDR2 SMNVEV (reference sequence). CDR3 length: 16 amino acids. The CDR3 DNA sequence: TGTGCCAGCAGTTTCTATCCGGACACTTCGATCTCTGAAGCTTTCTTT. Protein: CASSFYPDTSISEAFF.